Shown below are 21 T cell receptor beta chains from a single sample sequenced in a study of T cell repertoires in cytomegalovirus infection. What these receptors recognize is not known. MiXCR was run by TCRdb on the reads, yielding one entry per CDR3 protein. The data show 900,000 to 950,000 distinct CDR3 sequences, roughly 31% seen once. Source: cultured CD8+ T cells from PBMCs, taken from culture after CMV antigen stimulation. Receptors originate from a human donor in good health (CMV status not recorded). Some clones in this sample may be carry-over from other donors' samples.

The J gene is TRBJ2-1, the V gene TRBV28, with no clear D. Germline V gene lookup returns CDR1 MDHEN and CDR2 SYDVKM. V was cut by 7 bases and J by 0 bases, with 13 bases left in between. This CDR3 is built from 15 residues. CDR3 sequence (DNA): TGTGCCAGCACCCCAAGGAGAAGCTCCTACAATGAGCAGTTCTTC. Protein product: CASTPRRSSYNEQFF.

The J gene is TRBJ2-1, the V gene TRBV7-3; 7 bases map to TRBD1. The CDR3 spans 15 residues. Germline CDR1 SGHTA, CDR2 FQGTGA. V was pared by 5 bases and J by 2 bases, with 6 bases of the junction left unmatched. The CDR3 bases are TGTGCCAGCAGCCCGAGGACAGGAACCTACAATGAGCAGTTCTTC. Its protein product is CASSPRTGTYNEQFF.

The CDR3 spells CASSGLAGGREQFF. For the CDR3, the DNA is TGTGCCAGCAGTGGACTAGCGGGGGGGAGGGAGCAGTTCTTC. The J gene is TRBJ2-1, the V gene TRBV6-2 or TRBV6-3; 15 bases fit TRBD2. V dropped 5 bases and J dropped 10; count of bases not matched to a gene: 3. Germline CDR1 MNHEY, CDR2 SVGEGT. This CDR3 spans 14 amino acids.

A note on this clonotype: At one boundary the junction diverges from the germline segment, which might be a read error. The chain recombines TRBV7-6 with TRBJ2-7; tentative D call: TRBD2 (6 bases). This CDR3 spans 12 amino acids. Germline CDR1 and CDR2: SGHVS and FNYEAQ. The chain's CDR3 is CASSFLSGEQHF. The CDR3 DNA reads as TGTGCCAGCAGCTTTCTGTCGGGGGAGCAGCACTTC.

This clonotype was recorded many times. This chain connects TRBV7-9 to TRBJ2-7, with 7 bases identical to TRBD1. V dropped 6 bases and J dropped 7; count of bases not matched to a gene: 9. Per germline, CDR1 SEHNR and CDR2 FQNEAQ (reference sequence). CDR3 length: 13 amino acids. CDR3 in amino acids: CASSFDRDHEQYV. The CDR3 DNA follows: TGTGCCAGCAGTTTTGACAGGGACCATGAGCAGTACGTC.

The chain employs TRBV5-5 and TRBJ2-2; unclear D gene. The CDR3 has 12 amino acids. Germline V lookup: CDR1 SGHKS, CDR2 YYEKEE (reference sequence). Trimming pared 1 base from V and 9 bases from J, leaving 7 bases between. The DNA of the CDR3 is TGTGCCAGCAGCTTGATGGGGAGGGAGCTGTTTTTT. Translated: CASSLMGRELFF.

The CDR3 loop is CASSRRDSFSYEQYF. DNA of the CDR3: TGTGCCAGCTCACGCCGGGACAGCTTCTCCTACGAGCAGTACTTC. The J gene is TRBJ2-7, the V gene TRBV18, with TRBD1 identical over 7 bases. This CDR3 has 15 residues. The V segment lost 4 bases and the J segment 0 bases; nucleotides outside the gene matches: 6. Germline V lookup: CDR1 KGHSH, CDR2 LQKENI.

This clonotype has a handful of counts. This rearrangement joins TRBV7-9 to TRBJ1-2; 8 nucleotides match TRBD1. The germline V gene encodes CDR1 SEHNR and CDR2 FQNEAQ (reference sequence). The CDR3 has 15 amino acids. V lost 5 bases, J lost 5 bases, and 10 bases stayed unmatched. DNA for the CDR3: TGTGCCAGCAGCCCTAGGGACAGGAAGTTTTATGGCTACACCTTC. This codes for CASSPRDRKFYGYTF.

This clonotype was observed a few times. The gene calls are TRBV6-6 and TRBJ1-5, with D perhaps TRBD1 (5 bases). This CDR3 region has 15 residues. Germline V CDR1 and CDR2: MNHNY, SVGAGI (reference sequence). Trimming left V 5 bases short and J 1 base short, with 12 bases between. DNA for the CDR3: TGTGCCAGCAGTATTCGGGACGGGAGCAATCAGCCCCAGCATTTT. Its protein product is CASSIRDGSNQPQHF.

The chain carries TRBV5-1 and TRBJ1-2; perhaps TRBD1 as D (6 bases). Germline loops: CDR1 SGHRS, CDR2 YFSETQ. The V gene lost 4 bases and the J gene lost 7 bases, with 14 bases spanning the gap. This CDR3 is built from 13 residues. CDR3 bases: TGCGCCAGCAGCGCGGGAGGGGGATCTGGCTACACCTTC. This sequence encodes CASSAGGGSGYTF.

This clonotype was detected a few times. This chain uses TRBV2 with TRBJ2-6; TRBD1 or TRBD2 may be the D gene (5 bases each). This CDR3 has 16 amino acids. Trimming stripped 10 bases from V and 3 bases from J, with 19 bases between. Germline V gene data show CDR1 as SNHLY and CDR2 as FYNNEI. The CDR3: CATPRDVNGGANVLTF. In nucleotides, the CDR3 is TGTGCCACGCCCCGGGACGTGAACGGTGGGGCCAACGTCCTGACTTTC.

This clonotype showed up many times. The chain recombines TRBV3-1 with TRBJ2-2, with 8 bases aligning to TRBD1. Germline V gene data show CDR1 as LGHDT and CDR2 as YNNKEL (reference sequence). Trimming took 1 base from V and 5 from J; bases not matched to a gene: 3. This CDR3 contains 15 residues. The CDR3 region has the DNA TGTGCCAGCAGCCAAGGCAGGGGGCAAACCGGGGAGCTGTTTTTT. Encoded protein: CASSQGRGQTGELFF.

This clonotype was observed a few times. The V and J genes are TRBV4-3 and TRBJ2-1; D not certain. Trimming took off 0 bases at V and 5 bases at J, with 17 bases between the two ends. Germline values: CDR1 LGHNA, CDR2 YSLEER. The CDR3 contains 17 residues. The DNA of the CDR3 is TGCGCCAGCAGCCAAGATAAGGGCCGCCTGGTAAACAATGAGCAGTTCTTC. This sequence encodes CASSQDKGRLVNNEQFF.

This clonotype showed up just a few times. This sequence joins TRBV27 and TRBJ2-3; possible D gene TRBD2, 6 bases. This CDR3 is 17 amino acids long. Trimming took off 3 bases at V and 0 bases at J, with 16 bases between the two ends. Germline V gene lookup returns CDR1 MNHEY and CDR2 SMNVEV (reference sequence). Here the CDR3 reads CASSLSIGGTSTDTQYF. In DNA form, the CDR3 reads TGTGCCAGCAGTTTGTCCATCGGCGGGACTAGCACAGATACGCAGTATTTT.

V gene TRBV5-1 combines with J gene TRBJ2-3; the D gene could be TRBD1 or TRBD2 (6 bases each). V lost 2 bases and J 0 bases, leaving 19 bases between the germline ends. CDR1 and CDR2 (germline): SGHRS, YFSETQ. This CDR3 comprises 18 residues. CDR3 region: CASSLSPQGTPSTDTQYF. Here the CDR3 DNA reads TGCGCCAGCAGCTTAAGCCCCCAGGGGACTCCTAGCACAGATACGCAGTATTTT.

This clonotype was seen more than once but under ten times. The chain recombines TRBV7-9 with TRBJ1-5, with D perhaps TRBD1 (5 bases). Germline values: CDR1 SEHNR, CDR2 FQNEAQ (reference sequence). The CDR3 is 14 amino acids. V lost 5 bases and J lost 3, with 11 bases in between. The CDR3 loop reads CASSNGGDNQPQHF. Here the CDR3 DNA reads TGTGCCAGCAGCAATGGGGGTGACAATCAGCCCCAGCATTTT.

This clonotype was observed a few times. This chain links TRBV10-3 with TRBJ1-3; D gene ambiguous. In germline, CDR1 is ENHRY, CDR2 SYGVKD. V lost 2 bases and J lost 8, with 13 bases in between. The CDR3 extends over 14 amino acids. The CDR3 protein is CAISEAENPYTIYF. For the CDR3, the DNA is TGTGCCATCAGTGAGGCAGAGAACCCATACACCATATATTTT.

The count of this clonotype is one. CDR3 sequence: CASSFAAANTEAFF. CDR3 nucleotide sequence: TGTGCCAGCAGCTTCGCGGCGGCAAACACTGAAGCTTTCTTT. V gene TRBV5-4 combines with J gene TRBJ1-1, with D uncertain. The CDR3 has 14 amino acids. V was clipped by 2 bases and J by 2 bases, with 10 bases between them. Germline V CDR1 and CDR2: SGHNT, YYREEE (reference sequence).

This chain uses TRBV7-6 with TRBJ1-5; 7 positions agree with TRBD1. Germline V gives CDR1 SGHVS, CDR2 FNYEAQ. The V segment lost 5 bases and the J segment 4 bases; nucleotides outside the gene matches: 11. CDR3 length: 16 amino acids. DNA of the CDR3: TGTGCCAGCAGCCCCCGAGCAGGGGGAGTTAATCAGCCCCAGCATTTT. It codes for CASSPRAGGVNQPQHF.

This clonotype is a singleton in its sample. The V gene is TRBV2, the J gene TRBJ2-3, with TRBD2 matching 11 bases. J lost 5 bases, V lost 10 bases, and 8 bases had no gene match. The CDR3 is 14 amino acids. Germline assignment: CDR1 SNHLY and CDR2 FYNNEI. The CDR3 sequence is CANLAGGPGDTQYF. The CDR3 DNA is TGTGCCAACTTAGCGGGGGGGCCCGGAGATACGCAGTATTTT. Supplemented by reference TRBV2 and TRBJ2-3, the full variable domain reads EPEVTQTPSHQVTQMGQEVILRCVPISNHLYFYWYRQILGQKVEFLVSFYNNEISEKSEIFDDQFSVERPDGSNFTLKIRSTKLEDSAMYFCANLAGGPGDTQYFGPGTRLTVL.

This CDR3 is CAISPSGTAPSNQPQHF. As DNA, the CDR3 is TGTGCCATCAGCCCCTCAGGGACAGCACCTAGCAATCAGCCCCAGCATTTT. This chain uses TRBV10-3 with TRBJ1-5, with 7 positions matching TRBD1. Germline lookup yields CDR1 ENHRY and CDR2 SYGVKD. The CDR3 contains 17 residues. V lost 6 bases and J lost 0; bases outside the gene matches: 11.